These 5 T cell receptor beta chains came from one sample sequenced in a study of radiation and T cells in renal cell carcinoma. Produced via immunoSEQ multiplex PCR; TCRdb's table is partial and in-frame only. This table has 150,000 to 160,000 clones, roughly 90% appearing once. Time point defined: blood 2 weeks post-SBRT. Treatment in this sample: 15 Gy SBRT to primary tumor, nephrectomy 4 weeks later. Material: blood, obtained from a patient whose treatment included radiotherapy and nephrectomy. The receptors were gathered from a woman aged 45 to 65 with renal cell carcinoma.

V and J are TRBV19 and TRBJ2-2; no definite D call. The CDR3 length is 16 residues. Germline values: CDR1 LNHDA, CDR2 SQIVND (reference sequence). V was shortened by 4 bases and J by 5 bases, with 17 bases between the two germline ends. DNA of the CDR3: TGTGCCAGTAGTACCGACGCCACCCTACGGACCGGGGAGCTGTTTTTT. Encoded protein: CASSTDATLRTGELFF.

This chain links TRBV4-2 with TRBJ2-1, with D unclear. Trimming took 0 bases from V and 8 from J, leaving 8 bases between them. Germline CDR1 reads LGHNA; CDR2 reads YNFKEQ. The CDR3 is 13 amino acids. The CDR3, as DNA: TGTGCCAGCAGCCAAGAGGCGGATGATGAGCAGTTCTTC. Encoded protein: CASSQEADDEQFF.

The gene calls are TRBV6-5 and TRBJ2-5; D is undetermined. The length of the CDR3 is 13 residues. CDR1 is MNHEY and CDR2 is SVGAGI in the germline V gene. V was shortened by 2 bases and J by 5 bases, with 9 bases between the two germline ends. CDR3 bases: TGTGCCAGCAGTTACCAACACGGGGAGACCCAGTACTTC. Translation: CASSYQHGETQYF.

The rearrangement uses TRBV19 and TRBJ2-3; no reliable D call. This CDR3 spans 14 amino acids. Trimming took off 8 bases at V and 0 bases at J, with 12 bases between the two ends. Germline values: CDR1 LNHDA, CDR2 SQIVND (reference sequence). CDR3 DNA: TGTGCCAGTCTTAGGAGCCATAGCACAGATACGCAGTATTTT. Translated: CASLRSHSTDTQYF. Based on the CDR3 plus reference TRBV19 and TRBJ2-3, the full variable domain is DGGITQSPKYLFRKEGQNVTLSCEQNLNHDAMYWYRQDPGQGLRLIYYSQIVNDFQKGDIAEGYSVSREKKESFPLTVTSAQKNPTAFYLCASLRSHSTDTQYFGPGTRLTVL.

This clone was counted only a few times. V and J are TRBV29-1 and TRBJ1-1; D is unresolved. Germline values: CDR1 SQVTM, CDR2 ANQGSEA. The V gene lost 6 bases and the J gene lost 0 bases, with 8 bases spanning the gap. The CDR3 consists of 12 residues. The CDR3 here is CSVGRMNTEAFF. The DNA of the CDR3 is TGCAGCGTCGGACGGATGAACACTGAAGCTTTCTTT. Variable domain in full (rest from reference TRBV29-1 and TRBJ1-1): SAVISQKPSRDICQRGTSLTIQCQVDSQVTMMFWYRQQPGQSLTLIATANQGSEATYESGFVIDKFPISRPNLTFSTLTVSNMSPEDSSIYLCSVGRMNTEAFFGQGTRLTVV.